A single sample gave rise to the 20 T cell receptor beta chains below, sequenced in a study of T and B cells in COVID-19 patients. TRB rearrangements were amplified by multiplex PCR with BIOMED2 TRB-A/B primers. TCRdb ran MiXCR on the multiplex PCR reads and lists one entry per CDR3 protein. The table lists 15,000 or so distinct CDR3 sequences, approximately 26% of them singletons. TRB was amplified from around 250-460 ng of blood genomic DNA. What was sequenced was blood. The receptors originated from a human donor who had recovered from COVID-19.

This clonotype is judged medium-sized. The chain is built from TRBV19 and TRBJ2-5, with 10 bases aligning to TRBD2. Trimming removed 3 bases from V and 5 bases from J; junction bases left unmatched: 15. Per the germline V gene, CDR1 is LNHDA and CDR2 is SQIVND (reference sequence). The CDR3 loop spans 18 amino acids. CDR3 region: CASSIASSSGGVLETQYF. The DNA of the CDR3 is TGTGCCAGTAGTATCGCGAGTTCGAGCGGGGGGGTTCTGGAGACCCAGTACTTC.

The V gene is TRBV11-1, the J gene TRBJ2-5; 7 bases are shared with TRBD2. This CDR3 contains 14 residues. The V and J ends lost 0 bases and 6 bases, in that order; junction bases with no gene match: 4. Germline loops: CDR1 SGHAT, CDR2 FQDESV (reference sequence). The CDR3 DNA is TGTGCCAGCAGCTTAGCGTCCGGGGGGAAGACCCAGTACTTC. Protein product: CASSLASGGKTQYF. Full variable domain (remainder filled in from reference TRBV11-1 and TRBJ2-5): EAEVAQSPRYKITEKSQAVAFWCDPISGHATLYWYRQILGQGPELLVQFQDESVVDDSQLPKDRFSAERLKGVDSTLKIQPAELGDSAMYLCASSLASGGKTQYFGPGTRLLVL.

This clonotype was seen ten or more times. The V call is TRBV6-1, the J call TRBJ2-3; 10 nucleotides line up with TRBD2. Germline CDR1 and CDR2: MNHNS and SASEGT. The CDR3 loop spans 16 amino acids. The V and J ends lost 5 bases and 0 bases, in that order; junction bases with no gene match: 5. The CDR3 region is CASSYGLAASTDTQYF. In nucleotides, the CDR3 is TGTGCCAGCAGTTATGGACTAGCGGCTAGCACAGATACGCAGTATTTT.

The chain couples TRBV4-2 to TRBJ2-5, with TRBD2 matching over 10 bases. Germline CDR1 is LGHNA and CDR2 is YNFKEQ. J was trimmed by 5 bases and V by 0 bases; bases with no gene match: 9. This CDR3 has 17 residues. The CDR3 region is CASSQDSLAGAWETQYF. The CDR3 DNA reads TGTGCCAGCAGCCAAGATAGCCTAGCGGGGGCCTGGGAGACCCAGTACTTC.

Sample share makes this clonotype medium-sized. The V gene is TRBV29-1, the J gene TRBJ1-1, with unresolved D. This CDR3 is built from 13 residues. Between the trimmed V and J ends, which lost 3 bases and 4 bases, there was a span of 12 bases. Germline CDR1 reads SQVTM; CDR2 reads ANQGSEA. The CDR3 DNA reads as TGCAGCGTTGACAGGTACGGCGGCACTGAAGCTTTCTTT. Its translation is CSVDRYGGTEAFF. The entire variable domain, with the rest obtained from reference TRBV29-1 and TRBJ1-1, is as follows: SAVISQKPSRDICQRGTSLTIQCQVDSQVTMMFWYRQQPGQSLTLIATANQGSEATYESGFVIDKFPISRPNLTFSTLTVSNMSPEDSSIYLCSVDRYGGTEAFFGQGTRLTVV.

The chain employs TRBV6-5 and TRBJ2-3; D is ambiguous. CDR1 MNHEY and CDR2 SVGAGI come from the germline V gene. Deletions cut 6 bases from V and 6 bases from J, with 7 bases between. The CDR3 covers 11 residues. The CDR3 DNA sequence: TGTGCCAGCAGCTCAGTGGATACGCAGTATTTT. Amino acid sequence: CASSSVDTQYF.

In its sample, this clonotype was seen a few times. The V gene is TRBV6-5, the J gene TRBJ1-2; 9 bases line up with TRBD1. Germline assignment: CDR1 MNHEY and CDR2 SVGAGI. CDR3 length: 15 residues. Losses at the gene ends were 0 bases for V and 2 bases for J; bases not matched to a gene: 1. The CDR3 region has the DNA TGTGCCAGCAGTTACTCGGGGACAGGGAACTATGGCTACACCTTC. Translating it yields CASSYSGTGNYGYTF.

This clonotype was detected ten times or more. This CDR3 reads CASSIWTEDQPQHF. Written as DNA, the CDR3 is TGTGCCAGCAGTATTTGGACAGAGGATCAGCCCCAGCATTTT. This chain connects TRBV6-1 to TRBJ1-5; possibly TRBD1 for D (6 bases). This CDR3 region has 14 residues. From germline, CDR1 is MNHNS and CDR2 SASEGT. V was cut by 5 bases and J by 5 bases, with 13 bases left in between.

This chain uses TRBV28 with TRBJ1-2, with 8 positions matching TRBD1. Germline values: CDR1 MDHEN, CDR2 SYDVKM. The CDR3 is made up of 13 amino acids. With 10 bases clipped from V and 6 bases from J, the junction kept 10 bases outside the gene matches. CDR3 in DNA: TGTGCCACCTGGACAGGGAGAGGTCATGGCTACACCTTC. Translating it yields CATWTGRGHGYTF.

V usage is TRBV19 and J usage is TRBJ1-2, with D unclear. The germline V gene encodes CDR1 LNHDA and CDR2 SQIVND (reference sequence). The CDR3 spans 15 residues. Trimming removed 7 bases from V and 3 bases from J, with 18 bases in between. The CDR3 DNA reads as TGTGCCAGTACCGCCCCGGGGAGGGCAGACTATGGCTACACCTTC. Translating gives CASTAPGRADYGYTF. The full variable domain, its missing parts supplied by reference TRBV19 and TRBJ1-2, is DGGITQSPKYLFRKEGQNVTLSCEQNLNHDAMYWYRQDPGQGLRLIYYSQIVNDFQKGDIAEGYSVSREKKESFPLTVTSAQKNPTAFYLCASTAPGRADYGYTFGSGTRLTVV.

This clonotype has only a few counts. The chain carries TRBV15 and TRBJ1-5; D ambiguous. V lost 6 bases and J lost 7, with 13 bases in between. This CDR3 has 13 residues. In germline, CDR1 is LNHNV, CDR2 YYDKDF (reference sequence). The CDR3 here is CATSGRSAQPQHF. In nucleotides, the CDR3 is TGTGCCACCAGTGGGAGGAGCGCGCAGCCCCAGCATTTT.

The chain employs TRBV7-2 and TRBJ2-7, with 8 positions matching TRBD1. V shed 1 base, J shed 5 bases, and the junction held 4 bases outside the gene matches. The CDR3 extends over 14 amino acids. The germline gives CDR1 SGHTA, CDR2 FQGNSA. The CDR3 here is CASSLGDRTHEQYF. CDR3 DNA: TGTGCCAGCAGCTTAGGGGACAGGACCCACGAGCAGTACTTC.

By its share, this clonotype is medium-sized (0.01 to 0.1%). The chain carries TRBV19 and TRBJ2-1; D may be TRBD1 (5 bases). Germline V CDR1 and CDR2: LNHDA, SQIVND (reference sequence). The V and J ends lost 4 bases and 12 bases respectively, with 19 bases between them. The CDR3 has 14 amino acids. CDR3 nucleotide sequence: TGTGCCAGTAGTAGGTACCCACAGGTCTTGGGGCAGTTCTTC. Its translation is CASSRYPQVLGQFF.

Ten or more counts support this clonotype. This rearrangement joins TRBV12-3 or TRBV12-4 to TRBJ1-5, with 11 bases lining up with TRBD1. Germline trimming cut 3 bases from V and 7 bases from J; bases unmatched to any gene: 5. The CDR3 has 15 residues. The CDR3 nucleotides are TGTGCCAGCAGTTTGGGGACAGGGGGATTGCAGCCCCAGCATTTT. The encoded protein is CASSLGTGGLQPQHF.

By share, this clonotype counts as medium-sized. The chain couples TRBV12-3 or TRBV12-4 to TRBJ2-2, with TRBD1 identical over 9 bases. V lost 5 bases to trimming and J lost 4 bases; unmatched junction nucleotides: 5. The CDR3 covers 15 residues. The CDR3 coding sequence is TGTGCCAGCAGTCGGGACAGGGTCGTCACCGGGGAGCTGTTTTTT. It yields the protein CASSRDRVVTGELFF.

This clonotype was seen once. At one of its ends the junction is not consistent with the germline gene, which may arise from a read error. The chain employs TRBV5-4 and TRBJ2-3, with D maybe TRBD2 (6 bases). The CDR3 spans 16 residues. Germline lookup yields CDR1 SGHNT and CDR2 YYREEE (reference sequence). CDR3 loop: CASSLALEGHTDTQYF. The CDR3 DNA follows: TGCGCCAGCAGCTTAGCCTTGGAGGGCCACACAGATACGCAGTATTTT.

By share, this clonotype counts as medium-sized. The J gene is TRBJ2-7, the V gene TRBV19; D is uncertain. Germline loops: CDR1 LNHDA, CDR2 SQIVND (reference sequence). V shed 7 bases and J shed 0 bases, with 13 bases lying between them. This CDR3 is 14 amino acids long. In DNA form, the CDR3 reads TGTGCCAGTAAGAGGACGGTGAGCTCCTACGAGCAGTACTTC. Amino acids: CASKRTVSSYEQYF.

The gene calls are TRBV5-1 and TRBJ1-5; 10 bases map to TRBD1. Germline CDR1 reads SGHRS; CDR2 reads YFSETQ. V lost 3 bases, J lost 5 bases, and 5 bases stayed unmatched. The CDR3 totals 15 residues. The CDR3 nucleotides are TGCGCCAGCAGCTGGGGACAGGGGCGCGATCAGCCCCAGCATTTT. Translating it yields CASSWGQGRDQPQHF.

The V call is TRBV27, the J call TRBJ1-2, with 7 bases lining up with TRBD1. Germline V lookup: CDR1 MNHEY, CDR2 SMNVEV (reference sequence). This CDR3 has 13 residues. J was trimmed by 7 bases and V by 8 bases; bases with no gene match: 10. CDR3 in amino acids: CASREQGIRGYTF. CDR3 coding DNA: TGTGCCAGCCGCGAACAGGGGATACGTGGCTACACCTTC.

This clonotype occurred a few times. The gene calls are TRBV19 and TRBJ1-3; D is ambiguous. The CDR3 loop spans 17 amino acids. The ends were cut back, 4 bases at V and 1 base at J, with 17 bases in the middle. The germline V gene encodes CDR1 LNHDA and CDR2 SQIVND (reference sequence). In DNA, the CDR3 is TGTGCCAGTAGTAGCCTAAGGGTCGGGATTTCTGGAAACACCATATATTTT. Protein: CASSSLRVGISGNTIYF.